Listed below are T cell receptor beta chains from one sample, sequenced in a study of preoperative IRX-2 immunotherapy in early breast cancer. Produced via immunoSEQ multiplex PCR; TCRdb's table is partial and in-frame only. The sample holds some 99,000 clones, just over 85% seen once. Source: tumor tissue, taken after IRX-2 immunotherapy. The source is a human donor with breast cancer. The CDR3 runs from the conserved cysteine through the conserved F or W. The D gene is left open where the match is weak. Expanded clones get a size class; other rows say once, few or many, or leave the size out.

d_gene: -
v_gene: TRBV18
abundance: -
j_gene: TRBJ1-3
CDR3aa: CASSLAQGSGNTIYF
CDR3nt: TGTGCCAGCTCACTGGCTCAGGGTTCTGGAAACACCATATATTTT

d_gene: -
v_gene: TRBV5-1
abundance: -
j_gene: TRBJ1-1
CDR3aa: CASSPLGVGTEAFF
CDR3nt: TGCGCCAGCAGCCCACTAGGAGTTGGGACTGAAGCTTTCTTT

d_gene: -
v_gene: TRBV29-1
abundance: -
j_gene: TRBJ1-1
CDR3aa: CSVGDSGNTEAFF
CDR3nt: TGCAGCGTTGGGGACTCGGGGAACACTGAAGCTTTCTTT

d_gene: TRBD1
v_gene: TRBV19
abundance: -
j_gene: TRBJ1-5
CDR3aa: CASSIDRGFNQPQHF
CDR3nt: TGTGCCAGTAGTATAGACAGGGGGTTTAATCAGCCCCAGCATTTT

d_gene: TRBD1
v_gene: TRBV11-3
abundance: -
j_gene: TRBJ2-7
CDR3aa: CASSIKPGGNEQYF
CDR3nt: TGTGCCAGCAGCATAAAACCAGGGGGCAACGAGCAGTACTTC

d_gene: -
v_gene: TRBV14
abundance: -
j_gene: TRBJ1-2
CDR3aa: CASSQDRPGRAGYGYTF
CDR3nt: TGTGCCAGCAGCCAAGATCGCCCCGGCAGGGCTGGGTATGGCTACACCTTC

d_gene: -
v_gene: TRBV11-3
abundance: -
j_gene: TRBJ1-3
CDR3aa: CASSARGHSGNTIYF
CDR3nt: TGTGCCAGCAGCGCCCGGGGTCACTCTGGAAACACCATATATTTT

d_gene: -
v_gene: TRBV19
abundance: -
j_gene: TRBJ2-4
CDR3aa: CASSIDRNIQYF
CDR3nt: TGTGCCAGTAGTATAGATAGGAACATTCAGTACTTC

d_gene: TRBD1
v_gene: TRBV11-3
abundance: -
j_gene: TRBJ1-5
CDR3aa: CASSLGTGVLSNQPQHF
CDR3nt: TGTGCCAGCAGCCTCGGGACAGGCGTTTTGAGCAATCAGCCCCAGCATTTT

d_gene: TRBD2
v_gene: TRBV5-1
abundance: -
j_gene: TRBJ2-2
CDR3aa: CASSFGGGPGTGELFF
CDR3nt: TGCGCCAGCAGCTTCGGCGGGGGGCCGGGTACCGGGGAGCTGTTTTTT

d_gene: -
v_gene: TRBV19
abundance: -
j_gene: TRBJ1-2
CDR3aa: CASSLRQVGAYGYTF
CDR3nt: TGTGCCAGTAGTCTGAGACAGGTCGGGGCCTATGGCTACACCTTC

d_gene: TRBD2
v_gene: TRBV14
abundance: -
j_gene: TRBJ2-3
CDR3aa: CASSQDLVLAGATDTQYF
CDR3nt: TGTGCCAGCAGCCAAGATCTTGTGCTAGCGGGGGCCACAGATACGCAGTATTTT

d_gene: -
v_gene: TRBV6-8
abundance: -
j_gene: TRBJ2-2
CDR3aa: CASTASNTGELFF
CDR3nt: TGTGCCAGCACAGCCTCGAACACCGGGGAGCTGTTTTTT

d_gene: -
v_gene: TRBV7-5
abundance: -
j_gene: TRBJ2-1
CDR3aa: CASSQSSSGSSNEQFF
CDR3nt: TGTGCCAGCAGTCAATCTTCTAGCGGGAGTTCCAATGAGCAGTTCTTC

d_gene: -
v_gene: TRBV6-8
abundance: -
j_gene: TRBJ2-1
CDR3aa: CAITLGGADNEQFF
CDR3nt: TGTGCCATAACCCTGGGGGGAGCCGACAATGAGCAGTTCTTC

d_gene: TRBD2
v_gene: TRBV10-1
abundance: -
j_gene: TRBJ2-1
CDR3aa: CASTSRTGGSYNEQFF
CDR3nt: TGCGCCAGCACCTCTCGGACGGGGGGCTCCTACAATGAGCAGTTCTTC

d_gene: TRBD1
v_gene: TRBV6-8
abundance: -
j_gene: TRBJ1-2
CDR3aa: CASSRSTGDDGYTF
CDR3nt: TGTGCCAGCAGCCGTTCGACAGGGGATGATGGCTACACCTTC

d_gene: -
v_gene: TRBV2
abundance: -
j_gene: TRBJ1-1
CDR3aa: CASSARVMNTEAFF
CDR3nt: TGTGCCAGCAGTGCTAGAGTTATGAACACTGAAGCTTTCTTT

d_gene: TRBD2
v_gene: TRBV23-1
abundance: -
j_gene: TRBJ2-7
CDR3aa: CASSPVRGRAVYEQYF
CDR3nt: TGCGCCAGCAGCCCCGTTCGGGGGAGGGCCGTCTACGAGCAGTACTTC

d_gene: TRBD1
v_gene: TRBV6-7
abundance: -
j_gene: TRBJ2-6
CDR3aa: CASSYSGQFTSGANVLTF
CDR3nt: TGTGCCAGCAGTTACTCGGGACAGTTCACCTCTGGGGCCAACGTCCTGACTTTC

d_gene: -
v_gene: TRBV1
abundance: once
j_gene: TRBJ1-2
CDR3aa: CASSQGANVGKAYGYTF
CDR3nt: TGCGCCAGCAGCCAAGGGGCGAATGTGGGGAAGGCCTATGGCTACACCTTC

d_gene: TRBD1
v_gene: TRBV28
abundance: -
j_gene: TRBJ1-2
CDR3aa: CASSLGHNRGGYTF
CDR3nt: TGTGCCAGCAGTTTAGGCCATAACAGGGGAGGCTACACCTTC

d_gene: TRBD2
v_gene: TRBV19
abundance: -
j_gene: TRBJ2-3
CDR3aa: CASTPSTSGSNRGTQYF
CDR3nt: TGTGCCAGTACCCCCTCGACTAGCGGGAGCAATCGGGGAACGCAGTATTTT

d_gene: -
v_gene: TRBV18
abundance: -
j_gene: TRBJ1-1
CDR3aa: CASSGEGGTEAFF
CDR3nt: TGTGCCAGCTCAGGGGAGGGAGGTACTGAAGCTTTCTTT

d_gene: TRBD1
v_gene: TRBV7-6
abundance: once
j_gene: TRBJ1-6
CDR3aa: CASSIRDSLNSPLHF
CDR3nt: TGTGCCAGCAGCATCCGGGACAGCCTAAATTCACCCCTCCACTTT

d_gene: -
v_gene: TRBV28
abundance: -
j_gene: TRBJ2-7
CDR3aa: CASSYPDRPYEQYF
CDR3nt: TGTGCCAGCAGTTACCCCGACAGACCCTACGAGCAGTACTTC

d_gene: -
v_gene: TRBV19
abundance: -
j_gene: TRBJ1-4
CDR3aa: CASTSADATNEKLFF
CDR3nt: TGTGCCAGTACCTCGGCGGACGCAACTAATGAAAAACTGTTTTTT

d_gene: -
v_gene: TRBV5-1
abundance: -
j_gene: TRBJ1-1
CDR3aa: CASSLDGSRNTEAFF
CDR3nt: TGCGCCAGCAGCTTAGACGGGTCCAGGAACACTGAAGCTTTCTTT

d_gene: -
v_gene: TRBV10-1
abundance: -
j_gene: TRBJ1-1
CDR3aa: CASSESSQNTEAFF
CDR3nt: TGCGCCAGCAGTGAGTCGAGCCAAAACACTGAAGCTTTCTTT

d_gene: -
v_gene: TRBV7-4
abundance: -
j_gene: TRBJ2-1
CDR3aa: CASSHGAAYNEQFF
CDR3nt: TGTGCCAGCAGCCATGGGGCAGCTTACAATGAGCAGTTCTTC

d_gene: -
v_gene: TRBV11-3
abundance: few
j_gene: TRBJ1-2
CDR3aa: CASSRTGTTYDYTF
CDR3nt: TGTGCCAGCAGTCGTACCGGGACAACTTATGACTACACCTTC

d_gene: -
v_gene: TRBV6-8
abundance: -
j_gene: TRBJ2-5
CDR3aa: CASTSGYQETQYF
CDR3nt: TGTGCCAGCACGTCGGGCTATCAAGAGACCCAGTACTTC

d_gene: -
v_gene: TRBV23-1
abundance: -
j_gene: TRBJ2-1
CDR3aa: CASSLDQARNEQFF
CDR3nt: TGCGCCAGCAGCTTAGACCAGGCTAGGAATGAGCAGTTCTTC

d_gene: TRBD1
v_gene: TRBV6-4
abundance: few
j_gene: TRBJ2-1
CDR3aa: CASSFDRADEQFF
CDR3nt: TGTGCCAGCAGTTTCGACAGGGCCGATGAGCAGTTCTTC

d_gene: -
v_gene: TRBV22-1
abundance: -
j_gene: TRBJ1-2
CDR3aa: CASSLGAGNYGYTF
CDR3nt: TGTGCCAGCAGTTTGGGGGCAGGGAACTATGGCTACACCTTC

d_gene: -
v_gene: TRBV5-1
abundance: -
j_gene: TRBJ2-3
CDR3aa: CASSLDVGAPVTQYF
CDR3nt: TGCGCCAGCAGCTTGGATGTGGGAGCCCCCGTTACGCAGTATTTT

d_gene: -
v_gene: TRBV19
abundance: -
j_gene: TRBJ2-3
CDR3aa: CASSTGPSTDTQYF
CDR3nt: TGTGCCAGTAGTACCGGGCCTAGCACAGATACGCAGTATTTT

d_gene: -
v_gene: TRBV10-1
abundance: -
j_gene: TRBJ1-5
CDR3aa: CASSESSRSNQPQHF
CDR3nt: TGCGCCAGCAGTGAGTCGAGCAGGAGCAATCAGCCCCAGCATTTT

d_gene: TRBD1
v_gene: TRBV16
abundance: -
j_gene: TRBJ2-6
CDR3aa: CASSQSGQRFSGANVLTF
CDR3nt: TGTGCCAGCAGCCAATCGGGACAGCGATTCTCTGGGGCCAACGTCCTGACTTTC

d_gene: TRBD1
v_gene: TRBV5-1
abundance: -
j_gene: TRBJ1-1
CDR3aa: CASSFTPTGLNTEAFF
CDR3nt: TGCGCCAGCAGCTTCACTCCGACAGGGCTGAACACTGAAGCTTTCTTT

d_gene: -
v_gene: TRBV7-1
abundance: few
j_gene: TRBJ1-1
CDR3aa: CASSLAGAGVVTEAFF
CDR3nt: TGTGCCAGCAGCTTGGCGGGGGCAGGGGTTGTCACTGAAGCTTTCTTT

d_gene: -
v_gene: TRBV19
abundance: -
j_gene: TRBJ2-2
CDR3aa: CASSGGANTGELFF
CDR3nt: TGTGCCAGTAGCGGGGGCGCGAACACCGGGGAGCTGTTTTTT

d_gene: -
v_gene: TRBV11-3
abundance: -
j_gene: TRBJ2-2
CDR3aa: CASSLIGGLGELFF
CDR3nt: TGTGCCAGCAGTCTCATCGGGGGGCTCGGGGAGCTGTTTTTT

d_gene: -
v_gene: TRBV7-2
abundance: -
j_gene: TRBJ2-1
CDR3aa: CASSPGPYNEQFF
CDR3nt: TGTGCCAGCAGCCCCGGTCCCTACAATGAGCAGTTCTTC

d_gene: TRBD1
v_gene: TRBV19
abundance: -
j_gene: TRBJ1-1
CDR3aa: CASTRTGITEAFF
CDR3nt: TGTGCCAGTACCCGGACAGGGATCACTGAAGCTTTCTTT

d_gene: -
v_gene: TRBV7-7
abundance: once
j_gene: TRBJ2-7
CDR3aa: CASSLAPEGREQYF
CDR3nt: TGTGCCAGCAGCTTAGCGCCCGAAGGACGCGAGCAGTACTTC

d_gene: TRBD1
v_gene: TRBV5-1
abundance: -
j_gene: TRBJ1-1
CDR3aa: CASSFTGQVGVNTEAFF
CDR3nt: TGCGCCAGCAGCTTTACTGGACAGGTGGGCGTGAACACTGAAGCTTTCTTT

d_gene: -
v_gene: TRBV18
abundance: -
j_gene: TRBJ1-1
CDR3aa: CASSPRMNIEAFF
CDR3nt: TGTGCCAGCTCACCACGGATGAACATTGAAGCTTTCTTT

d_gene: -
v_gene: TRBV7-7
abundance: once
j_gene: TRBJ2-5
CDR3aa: CASSTNYLLETQYF
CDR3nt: TGTGCCAGCAGCACCAACTACCTTCTGGAGACCCAGTACTTC